This TCR beta chain came from a study of T cell clonality in common variable immunodeficiency. Findings and caveats of the study: Reportedly, TCR beta sequences from common variable immunodeficiency showed fewer deletions and N-nucleotide insertions.

Here immunoSEQ multiplex PCR was the method, and the copy in TCRdb shows in-frame clones only, minus some. Observed in the sample are some 22,000 clones, none of them singletons. V lost 4 bases to trimming and J lost 10 bases, with 14 bases between them. Germline loops: CDR1 LNHDA, CDR2 SQIVND (reference sequence). CDR3 size: 14 residues. Points on this clone: The antigen remains unidentified. The read gets to within 3 residues of the CDR3 end, and the germline J gene fills in the rest.

This TCR came from a human donor with common variable immunodeficiency. Sequencing used peripheral blood mononuclear cells. This chain uses TRBV19 with TRBJ1-6; weak D call: TRBD1 (6 bases). The DNA read from the CDR3 is TGTGCCAGTAGTACGACTGCCACAGGGTCACCC. Translated, it gives CASSTTATGSP. The entire CDR3 is CASSTTATGSPLHF.